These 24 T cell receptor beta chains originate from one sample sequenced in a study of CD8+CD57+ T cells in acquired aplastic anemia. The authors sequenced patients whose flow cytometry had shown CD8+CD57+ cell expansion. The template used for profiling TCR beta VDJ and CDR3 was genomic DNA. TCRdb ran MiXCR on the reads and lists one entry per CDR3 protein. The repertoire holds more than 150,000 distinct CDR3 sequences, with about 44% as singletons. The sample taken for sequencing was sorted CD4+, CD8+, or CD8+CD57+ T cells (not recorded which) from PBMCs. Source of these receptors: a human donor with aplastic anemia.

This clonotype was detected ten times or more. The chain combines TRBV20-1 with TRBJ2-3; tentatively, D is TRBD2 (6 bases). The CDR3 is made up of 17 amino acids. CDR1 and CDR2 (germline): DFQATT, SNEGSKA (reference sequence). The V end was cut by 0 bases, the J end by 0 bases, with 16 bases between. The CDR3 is CSARDAGRAGSTDTQYF. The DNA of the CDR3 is TGCAGTGCTAGAGATGCGGGACGGGCAGGGAGCACAGATACGCAGTATTTT.

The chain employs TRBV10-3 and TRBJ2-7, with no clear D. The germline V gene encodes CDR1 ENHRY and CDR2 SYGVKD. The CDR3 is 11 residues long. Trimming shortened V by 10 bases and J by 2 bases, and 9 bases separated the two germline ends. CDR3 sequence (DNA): TGTGCCACCCTTGAGGCCTACGAGCAGTACTTC. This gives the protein CATLEAYEQYF.

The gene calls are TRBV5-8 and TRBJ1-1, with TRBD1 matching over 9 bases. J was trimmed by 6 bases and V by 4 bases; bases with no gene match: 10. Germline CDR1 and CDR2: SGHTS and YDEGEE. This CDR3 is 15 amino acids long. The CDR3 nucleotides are TGTGCCAGCAGCGGAACCGGGACAGGGATCCCTGAAGCTTTCTTT. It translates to CASSGTGTGIPEAFF.

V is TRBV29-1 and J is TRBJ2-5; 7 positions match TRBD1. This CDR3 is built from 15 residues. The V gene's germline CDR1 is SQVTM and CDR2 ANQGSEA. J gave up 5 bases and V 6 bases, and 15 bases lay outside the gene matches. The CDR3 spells CSVGDPTGARETQYF. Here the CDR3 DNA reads TGCAGCGTAGGAGACCCTACAGGGGCGAGGGAGACCCAGTACTTC.

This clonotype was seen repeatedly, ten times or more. CDR3 bases: TGCAGTGCTAGAGGGACAGGGCCTGATCTGAACACTGAAGCTTTCTTT. As protein: CSARGTGPDLNTEAFF. The J gene is TRBJ1-1, the V gene TRBV20-1; TRBD1 aligns across 8 bases. The ends lost 1 base at V and 0 bases at J; junction bases unmatched: 7. Germline V lookup: CDR1 DFQATT, CDR2 SNEGSKA (reference sequence). This CDR3 is built from 16 residues.

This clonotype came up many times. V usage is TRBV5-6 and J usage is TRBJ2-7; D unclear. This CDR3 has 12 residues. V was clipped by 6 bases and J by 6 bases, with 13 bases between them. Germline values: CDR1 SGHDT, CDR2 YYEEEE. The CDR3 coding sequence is TGTGCCAGCACTCTATTAACGGGCGAGCAGTACTTC. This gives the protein CASTLLTGEQYF.

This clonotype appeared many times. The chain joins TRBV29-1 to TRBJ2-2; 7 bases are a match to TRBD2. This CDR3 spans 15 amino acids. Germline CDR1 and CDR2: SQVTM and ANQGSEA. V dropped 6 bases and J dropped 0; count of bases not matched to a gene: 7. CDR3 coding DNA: TGCAGCGTCCAACGGGGGGACGCGAACACCGGGGAGCTGTTTTTT. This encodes CSVQRGDANTGELFF.

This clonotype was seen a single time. The CDR3 loop reads CASGVSLDGTDTQYF. The CDR3 DNA reads TGTGCCAGCGGGGTTTCTTTGGATGGCACAGATACGCAGTATTTT. The chain joins TRBV25-1 to TRBJ2-3, with D unclear. Trimming stripped 8 bases from V and 1 base from J, with 16 bases between. From germline, CDR1 is MGHDK and CDR2 SYGVNS. The CDR3 consists of 15 residues.

Here the CDR3 DNA reads TGTGCCAGCAGTGATTGGGTAGCGGGGGACAATGAGCAGTTCTTC. It translates to CASSDWVAGDNEQFF. This chain uses TRBV2 with TRBJ2-1, with TRBD2 matching over 9 bases. The junction had 5 bases not matched to a gene; V was cut back by 3 bases and J by 5 bases. In germline, CDR1 is SNHLY, CDR2 FYNNEI. CDR3 length equals 15 residues.

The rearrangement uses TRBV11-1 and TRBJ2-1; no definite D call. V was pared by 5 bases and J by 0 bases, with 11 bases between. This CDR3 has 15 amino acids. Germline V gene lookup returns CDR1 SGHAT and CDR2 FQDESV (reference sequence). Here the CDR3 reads CASSPRSGSYNEQFF. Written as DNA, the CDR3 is TGTGCCAGCAGCCCACGTTCAGGCTCCTACAATGAGCAGTTCTTC.

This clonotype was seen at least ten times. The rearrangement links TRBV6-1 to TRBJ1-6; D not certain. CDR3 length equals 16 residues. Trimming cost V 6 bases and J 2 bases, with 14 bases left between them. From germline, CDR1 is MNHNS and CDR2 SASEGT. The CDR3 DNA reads TGTGCCAGCAGCCCGGCGCAGAGGCCCTATAATTCACCCCTCCACTTT. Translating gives CASSPAQRPYNSPLHF.

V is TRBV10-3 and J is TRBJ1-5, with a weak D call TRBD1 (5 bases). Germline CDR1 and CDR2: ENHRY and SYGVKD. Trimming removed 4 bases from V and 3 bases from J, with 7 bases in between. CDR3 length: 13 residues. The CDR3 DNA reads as TGTGCCATCAGTGGGGGGGACAATCAGCCCCAGCATTTT. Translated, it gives CAISGGDNQPQHF.

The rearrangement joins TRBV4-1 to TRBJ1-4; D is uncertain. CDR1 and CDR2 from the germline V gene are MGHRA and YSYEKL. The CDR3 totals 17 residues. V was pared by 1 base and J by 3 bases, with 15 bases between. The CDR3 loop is CASSQARTVGANEKLFF. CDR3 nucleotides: TGCGCCAGCAGCCAAGCTAGGACTGTCGGAGCTAATGAAAAACTGTTTTTT.

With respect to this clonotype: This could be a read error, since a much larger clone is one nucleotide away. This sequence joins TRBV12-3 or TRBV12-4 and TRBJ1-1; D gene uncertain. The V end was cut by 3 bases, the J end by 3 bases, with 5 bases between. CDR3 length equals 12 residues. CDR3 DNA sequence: TGTGCCAGCAGTTTGATGGACACTGAAGCTTTCTTT. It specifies CASSLMDTEAFF.

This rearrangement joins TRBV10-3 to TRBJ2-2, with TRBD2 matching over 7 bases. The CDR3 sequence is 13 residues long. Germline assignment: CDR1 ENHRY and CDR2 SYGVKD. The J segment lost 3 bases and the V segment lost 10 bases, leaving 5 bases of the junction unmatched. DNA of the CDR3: TGTGCCAGCATGACTAGCTACACCGGGGAGCTGTTTTTT. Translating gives CASMTSYTGELFF.

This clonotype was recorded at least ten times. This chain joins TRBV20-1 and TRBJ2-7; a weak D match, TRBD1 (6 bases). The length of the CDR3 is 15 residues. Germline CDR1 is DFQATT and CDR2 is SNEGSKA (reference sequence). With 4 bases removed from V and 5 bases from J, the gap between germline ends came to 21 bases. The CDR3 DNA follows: TGCAGTGCTACCACGCTAGGGCAGGGGAACCACGAGCAGTACTTC. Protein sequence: CSATTLGQGNHEQYF.

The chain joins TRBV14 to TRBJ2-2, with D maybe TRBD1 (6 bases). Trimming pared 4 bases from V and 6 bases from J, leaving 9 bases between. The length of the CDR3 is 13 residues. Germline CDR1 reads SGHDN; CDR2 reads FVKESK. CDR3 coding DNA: TGTGCCAGCAGCCGGACAGACTCCGGGGAGCTGTTTTTT. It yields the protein CASSRTDSGELFF.

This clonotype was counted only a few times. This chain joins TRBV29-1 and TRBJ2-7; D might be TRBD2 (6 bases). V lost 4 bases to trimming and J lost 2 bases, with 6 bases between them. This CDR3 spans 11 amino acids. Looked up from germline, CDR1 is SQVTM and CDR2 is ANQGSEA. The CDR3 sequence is CSVVAAYEQYF. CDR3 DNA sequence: TGCAGCGTTGTAGCGGCCTACGAGCAGTACTTC.

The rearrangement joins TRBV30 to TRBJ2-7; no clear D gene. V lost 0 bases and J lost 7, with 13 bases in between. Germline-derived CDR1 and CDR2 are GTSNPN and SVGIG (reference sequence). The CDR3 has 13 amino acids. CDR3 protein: CAWSVRVSNEQYF. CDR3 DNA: TGTGCCTGGAGTGTACGGGTTAGCAATGAGCAGTACTTC.

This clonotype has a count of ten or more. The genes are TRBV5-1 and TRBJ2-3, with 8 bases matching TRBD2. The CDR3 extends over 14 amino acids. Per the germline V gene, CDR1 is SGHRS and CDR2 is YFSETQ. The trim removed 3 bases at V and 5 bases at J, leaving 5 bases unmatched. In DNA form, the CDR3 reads TGCGCCAGCAGCTCGGGACTAGGGCTAGATACGCAGTATTTT. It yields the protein CASSSGLGLDTQYF.

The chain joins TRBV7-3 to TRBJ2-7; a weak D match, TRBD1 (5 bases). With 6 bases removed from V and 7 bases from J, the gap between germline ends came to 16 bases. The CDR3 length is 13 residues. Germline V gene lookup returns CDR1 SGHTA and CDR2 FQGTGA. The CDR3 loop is CASSFYSRTEQYF. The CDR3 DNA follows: TGTGCCAGCAGTTTCTACTCCCGGACAGAGCAGTACTTC.

The DNA of the CDR3 is TGTGCCAGCAGTTGGGCAGGGGGGCAAGAGACCCAGTACTTC. It specifies CASSWAGGQETQYF. V and J are TRBV12-3 or TRBV12-4 and TRBJ2-5; D may be TRBD1 (7 bases). The CDR3 totals 14 residues. V was cut by 4 bases and J by 2 bases, with 11 bases left in between.

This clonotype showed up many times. The CDR3 sequence is CASSISGTGVQETQYF. CDR3 bases: TGCGCCAGCAGCATCTCCGGGACAGGGGTTCAAGAGACCCAGTACTTC. The chain has TRBV5-1 and TRBJ2-5, with 10 bases matching TRBD1. The CDR3 totals 16 residues. Germline assignment: CDR1 SGHRS and CDR2 YFSETQ. Germline trimming cut 4 bases from V and 2 bases from J; bases unmatched to any gene: 8.

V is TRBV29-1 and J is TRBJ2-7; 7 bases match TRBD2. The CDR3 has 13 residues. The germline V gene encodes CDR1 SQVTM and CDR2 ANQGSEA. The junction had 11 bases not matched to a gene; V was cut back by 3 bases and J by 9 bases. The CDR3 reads CSVDIGGSTVQYF. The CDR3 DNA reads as TGCAGCGTTGATATAGGCGGGAGCACAGTGCAGTACTTC.